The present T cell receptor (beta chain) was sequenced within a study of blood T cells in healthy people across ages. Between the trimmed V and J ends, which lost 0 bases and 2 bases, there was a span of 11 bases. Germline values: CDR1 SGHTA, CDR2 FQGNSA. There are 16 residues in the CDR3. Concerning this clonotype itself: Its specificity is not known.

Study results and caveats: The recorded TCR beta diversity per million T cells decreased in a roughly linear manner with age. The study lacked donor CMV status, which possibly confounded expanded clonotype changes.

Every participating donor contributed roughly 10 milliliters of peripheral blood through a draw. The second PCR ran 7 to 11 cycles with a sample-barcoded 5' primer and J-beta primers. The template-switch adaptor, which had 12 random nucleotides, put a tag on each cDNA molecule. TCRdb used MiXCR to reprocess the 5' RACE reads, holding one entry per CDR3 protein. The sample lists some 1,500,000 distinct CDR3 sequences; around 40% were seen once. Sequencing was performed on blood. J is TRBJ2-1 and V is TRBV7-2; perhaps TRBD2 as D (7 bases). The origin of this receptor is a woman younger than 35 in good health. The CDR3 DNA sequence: TGTGCCAGCAGCTTAGCGGGGAGGGGGGCCTACAATGAGCAGTTCTTC. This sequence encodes CASSLAGRGAYNEQFF. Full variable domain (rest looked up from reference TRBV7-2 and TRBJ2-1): GAGVSQSPSNKVTEKGKDVELRCDPISGHTALYWYRQSLGQGLEFLIYFQGNSAPDKSGLPSDRFSAERTGGSVSTLTIQRTQQEDSAVYLCASSLAGRGAYNEQFFGPGTRLTVL.